This T cell receptor beta chain originates from a study of T cells in Graves' hyperthyroidism and ophthalmopathy. Patients were excluded for uncontrolled infection, other autoimmune disease, pregnancy or lactation. Each 10 ml fresh peripheral blood draw supplied the PBMCs. RNA transcripts yielded amplified TCR beta CDR3 regions. TCR CDR3 underwent first-round RT-PCR with the HTBI primer set. TCRdb independently ran MiXCR on the multiplex PCR reads; one entry per CDR3 protein. The data contain 600,000 to 850,000 distinct CDR3 sequences, approximately 18% of them singletons. Overall study findings and caveats: Ophthalmopathy stood apart from stable hyperthyroidism in a 13 V-J model.

This clonotype was counted at least ten times. Its cognate antigen is unknown. The sequence was collected from a woman between 50 and 59 years old with Graves' hyperthyroidism that later progressed to Graves' ophthalmopathy. Specimen: blood.

The CDR3 DNA sequence: TGTGCCAGCCGATCCTCCCCGCGACCGGAACCGAACACTGAAGCTTTCTTT. This gives the protein CASRSSPRPEPNTEAFF. The chain couples TRBV7-8 to TRBJ1-1, with D uncertain. CDR3 length: 17 residues. Trimming left V 8 bases short and J 1 base short, with 23 bases between. Germline CDR1 SGHVS, CDR2 FQNEAQ.